This TCR beta chain was captured in a study of monozygotic twins with inflammatory bowel disease. General study findings and limits: Varied immunosuppressive treatments among patients may have increased repertoire variability. In the analysis, different T cell subtypes could not be told apart.

CDR1 and CDR2 (germline): LNHDA, SQIVND (reference sequence). The CDR3 extends over 16 amino acids. Blood was drawn at less than 3 ml per donor. A note on this clonotype: What it binds is not known.

UMIs that included a 6-nucleotide sample barcode were added by template switching, which took place during cDNA synthesis. TCRdb reprocessed the 5' RACE reads; each CDR3 protein has one entry and no DNA is given. The table gives more than 350,000 distinct CDR3 sequences; the top ten clones make up 2% to 3% of it. The chain recombines TRBV19 with TRBJ2-2; TCRdb selects TRBD1, and the lack of DNA leaves this call unchecked. Material: blood. The sequence was obtained from a human donor with ulcerative colitis or Crohn's disease, or a healthy co-twin of an affected twin (not recorded which). The CDR3 protein is CASSIVGTGVTGELFF.